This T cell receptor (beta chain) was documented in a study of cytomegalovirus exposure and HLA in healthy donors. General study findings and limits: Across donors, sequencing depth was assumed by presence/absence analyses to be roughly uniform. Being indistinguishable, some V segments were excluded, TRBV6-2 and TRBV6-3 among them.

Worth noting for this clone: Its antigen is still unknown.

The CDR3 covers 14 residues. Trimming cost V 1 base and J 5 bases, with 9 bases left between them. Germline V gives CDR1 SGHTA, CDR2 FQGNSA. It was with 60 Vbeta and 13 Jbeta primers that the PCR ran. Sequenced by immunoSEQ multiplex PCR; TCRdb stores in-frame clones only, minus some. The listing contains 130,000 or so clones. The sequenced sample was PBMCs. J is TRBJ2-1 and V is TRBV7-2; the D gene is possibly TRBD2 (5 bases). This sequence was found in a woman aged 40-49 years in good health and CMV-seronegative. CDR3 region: CASSLVWRDNEQFF. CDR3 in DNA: TGTGCCAGCAGCTTAGTTTGGCGGGACAATGAGCAGTTCTTC.